This TCR beta chain was sequenced in a study of shared T cell receptors in the human thymus. This CDR3 is built from 18 residues. Germline assignment: CDR1 SGHTS and CDR2 YDEGEE. V dropped 4 bases and J dropped 0; count of bases not matched to a gene: 12. Profiled with immunoSEQ multiplex PCR; TCRdb holds only in-frame clones, not every one. The sample gives approximately 490,000 clones, 70% to 80% of which show up once; more than 0.01% is in the top ten. This clone was recorded a few times. The sample also formed part of further work on human thymus T cells. That study reports: Obtained as resections during corrective heart surgery, the thymus tissue was then studied.

The sample consisted of thymocytes. V gene TRBV5-8 combines with J gene TRBJ2-4, with TRBD1 matching 8 bases. The receptor comes from a boy in the first two years of life with a congenital heart defect. CDR3 in amino acids: CASSGRKRQGSAKNIQYF. The CDR3 nucleotides are TGTGCCAGCAGCGGGAGGAAACGACAGGGGTCAGCCAAAAACATTCAGTACTTC.